These 7 T cell receptor beta chains were sequenced from one sample in a study of spatial heterogeneity in lung cancer. Via MiXCR, TCRdb re-called the 5' RACE reads, giving one row per CDR3 protein. The sample lists around 9,800 distinct CDR3 sequences; roughly 6.3% were seen once. The time point here: sample taken at primary tumor resection. The study sequenced unsorted whole RNA from tumor, nontumor lung or frozen PBMC. Sequenced here: PBMCs, sampled at surgery. The origin of the receptors is a male donor with early-stage non-small cell lung cancer.

This clonotype was detected ten times or more. The size of this beta chain means little, since it is a stray read in a library made for alpha chains. This chain uses TRBV28 with TRBJ2-7; 10 bases agree with TRBD1. V shed 5 bases and J 4 bases; nucleotides not matched to a gene: 2. This CDR3 region has 13 residues. In germline, CDR1 is MDHEN, CDR2 SYDVKM. The CDR3 loop is CASSAGQGYEQYF. The CDR3 coding sequence is TGTGCCAGCAGTGCGGGACAGGGGTACGAGCAGTACTTC.

In its sample, this clonotype was seen many times. This beta chain represents an off-target read in a library built for alpha chains; its size is of limited meaning. This chain uses TRBV7-2 with TRBJ1-6; the match to TRBD1 covers 8 bases. This CDR3 contains 15 residues. V gave up 5 bases and J gave up 8 bases; unmatched junction bases: 8. Germline V lookup: CDR1 SGHTA, CDR2 FQGNSA. The DNA for the CDR3 is TGTGCCAGCAGCGAAGGGACAGGAGTTTATTCACCCCTCCACTTT. Translation: CASSEGTGVYSPLHF.

This clonotype is labeled as medium-sized. The junction departs from germline at one end; a sequencing error may be responsible. This beta chain represents an off-target read in a library built for alpha chains; its size is of limited meaning. CDR3 bases: TGTGCCAGCAGAGAAGACAAGAACTATGGCTACACCTTC. Translation: CASREDKNYGYTF. The chain carries TRBV2 and TRBJ1-2; D is unresolved. Germline loops: CDR1 SNHLY, CDR2 FYNNEI. CDR3 length: 13 amino acids. The entire variable domain, with the rest obtained from reference TRBV2 and TRBJ1-2, is as follows: EPEVTQTPSHQVTQMGQEVILRCVPISNHLYFYWYRQILGQKVEFLVSFYNNEISEKSEIFDDQFSVERPDGSNFTLKIRSTKLEDSAMYFCASREDKNYGYTFGSGTRLTVV.

This clonotype was found many times. Because the library targeted alpha chains, this beta chain is an off-target read whose size means little. The V and J genes are TRBV2 and TRBJ1-1, with D unclear. CDR1 SNHLY and CDR2 FYNNEI come from the germline V gene. Trimming removed 5 bases from V and 0 bases from J, with 7 bases in between. This CDR3 has 13 residues. The CDR3 sequence is CASSTDMNTEAFF. DNA of the CDR3: TGTGCCAGCAGTACAGACATGAACACTGAAGCTTTCTTT.

As to this clonotype: Because this beta chain is a stray read in a library intended to capture alpha chains, its abundance should not be given much weight. This chain connects TRBV7-9 to TRBJ2-2, with D possibly being TRBD1 (6 bases). This CDR3 spans 16 amino acids. CDR1 SEHNR and CDR2 FQNEAQ come from the germline V gene (reference sequence). The V end lost 5 bases, the J end lost 1 base, and 14 bases lay between the germline ends. CDR3 coding DNA: TGTGCCAGCAGCCATAGGTCGGGACAGAACACCGGGGAGCTGTTTTTT. It codes for CASSHRSGQNTGELFF.

This clonotype was detected many times. Within a library made for alpha chains, this beta chain is off target, and its count is uninformative. The rearrangement uses TRBV5-1 and TRBJ1-2, with a possible D match to TRBD1 (5 bases). This CDR3 region has 15 residues. V lost 0 bases, J lost 3 bases, and 12 bases lay in between. CDR1 is SGHRS and CDR2 is YFSETQ in the germline V gene. The CDR3 bases are TGCGCCAGCAGCTTGGGCGGGGACCCACACTATGGCTACACCTTC. Translation: CASSLGGDPHYGYTF.

A few counts support this clonotype. This beta chain is an unintended read in a library built for alpha chains; its size means little. This chain uses TRBV6-5 with TRBJ2-2, with TRBD2 identical over 7 bases. V trimming: 4 bases; J trimming: 2 bases; junction bases outside the gene matches: 4. This CDR3 contains 15 residues. CDR1 MNHEY and CDR2 SVGAGI come from the germline V gene. This CDR3 reads CASSSGLRNTGELFF. The CDR3, as DNA: TGTGCCAGCAGTTCGGGACTAAGAAACACCGGGGAGCTGTTTTTT.